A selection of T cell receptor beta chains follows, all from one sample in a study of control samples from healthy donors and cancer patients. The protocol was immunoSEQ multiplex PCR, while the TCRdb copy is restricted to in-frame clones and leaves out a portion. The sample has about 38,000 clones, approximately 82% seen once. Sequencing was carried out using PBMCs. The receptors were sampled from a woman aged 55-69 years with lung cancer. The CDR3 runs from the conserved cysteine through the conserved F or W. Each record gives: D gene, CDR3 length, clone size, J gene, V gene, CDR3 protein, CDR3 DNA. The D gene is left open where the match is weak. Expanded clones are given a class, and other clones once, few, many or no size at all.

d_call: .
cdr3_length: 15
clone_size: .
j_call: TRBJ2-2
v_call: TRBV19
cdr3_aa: CASNPGAMNIGELFF
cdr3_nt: TGTGCCAGTAATCCAGGGGCTATGAACATCGGGGAGCTGTTTTTT

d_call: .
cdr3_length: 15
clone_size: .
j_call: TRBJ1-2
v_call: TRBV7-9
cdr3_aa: CASSPSGAWTYGYTF
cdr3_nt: TGTGCCAGCAGCCCAAGCGGGGCCTGGACCTATGGCTACACCTTC

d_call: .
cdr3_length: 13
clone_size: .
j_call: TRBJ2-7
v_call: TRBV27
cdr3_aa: CASSYRVPYEQYF
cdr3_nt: TGTGCCAGCAGTTACAGGGTTCCCTACGAGCAGTACTTC

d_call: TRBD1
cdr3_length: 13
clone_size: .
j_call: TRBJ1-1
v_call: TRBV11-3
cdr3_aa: CASSGQGRAEAFF
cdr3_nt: TGTGCCAGCAGCGGACAGGGCAGGGCTGAAGCTTTCTTT

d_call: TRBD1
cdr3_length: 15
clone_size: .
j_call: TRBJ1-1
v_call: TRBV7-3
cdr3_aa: CASSSRTGRDTEAFF
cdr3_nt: TGTGCCAGCAGCTCAAGGACAGGGAGAGACACTGAAGCTTTCTTT

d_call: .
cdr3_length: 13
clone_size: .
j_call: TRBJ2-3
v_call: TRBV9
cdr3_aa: CASSETPPDTQYF
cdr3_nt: TGTGCCAGCAGCGAGACTCCACCAGATACGCAGTATTTT

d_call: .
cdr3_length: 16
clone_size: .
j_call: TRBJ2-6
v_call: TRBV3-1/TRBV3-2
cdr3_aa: CASSQEWASGANVLTF
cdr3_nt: TGTGCCAGCAGCCAAGAATGGGCCTCTGGGGCCAACGTCCTGACTTTC

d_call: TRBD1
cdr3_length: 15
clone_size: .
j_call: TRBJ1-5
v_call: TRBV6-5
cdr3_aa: CASSTGENSNQPQHF
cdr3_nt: TGTGCCAGCAGTACAGGGGAGAATAGCAATCAGCCCCAGCATTTT

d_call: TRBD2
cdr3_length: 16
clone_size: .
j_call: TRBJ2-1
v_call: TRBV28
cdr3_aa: CASSSGAGGVYNEQFF
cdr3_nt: TGTGCCAGCAGTTCAGGTGCGGGAGGAGTCTACAATGAGCAGTTCTTC

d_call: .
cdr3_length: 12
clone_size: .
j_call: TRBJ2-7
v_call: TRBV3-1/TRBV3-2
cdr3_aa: CASSQGVYEQYF
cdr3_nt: TGTGCCAGCAGCCAAGGGGTTTACGAGCAGTACTTC

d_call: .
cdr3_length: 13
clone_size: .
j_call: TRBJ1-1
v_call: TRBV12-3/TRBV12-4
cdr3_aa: CASTPLRNTEAFF
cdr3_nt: TGTGCCAGCACCCCCCTTCGGAACACTGAAGCTTTCTTT

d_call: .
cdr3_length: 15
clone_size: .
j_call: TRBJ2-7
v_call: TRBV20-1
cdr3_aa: CSASPGTGNNYEQYF
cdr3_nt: TGCAGTGCTAGTCCCGGAACAGGAAATAACTACGAGCAGTACTTC

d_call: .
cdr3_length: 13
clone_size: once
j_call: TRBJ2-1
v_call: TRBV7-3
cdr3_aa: CASSTRGLGEQFF
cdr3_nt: TGTGCCAGCAGCACCAGGGGATTAGGTGAGCAGTTCTTC

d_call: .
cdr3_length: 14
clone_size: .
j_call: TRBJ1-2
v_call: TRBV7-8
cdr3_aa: CASSLRRTTYGYTF
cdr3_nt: TGTGCCAGCAGCTTAAGAAGGACGACCTATGGCTACACCTTC

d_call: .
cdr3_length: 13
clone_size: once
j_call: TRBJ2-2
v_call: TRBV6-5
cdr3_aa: CASKQSNTGELFF
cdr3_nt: TGTGCCAGCAAGCAGTCGAACACCGGGGAGCTGTTTTTT

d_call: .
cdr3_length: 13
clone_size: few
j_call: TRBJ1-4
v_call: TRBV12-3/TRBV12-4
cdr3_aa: CASSFGGNEKLFF
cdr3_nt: TGTGCCAGCAGTTTTGGGGGAAACGAAAAACTGTTTTTT

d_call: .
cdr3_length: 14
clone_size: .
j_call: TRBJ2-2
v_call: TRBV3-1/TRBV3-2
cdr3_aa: CASGGLLNTGELFF
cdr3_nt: TGTGCCAGCGGAGGACTCCTGAACACCGGGGAGCTGTTTTTT

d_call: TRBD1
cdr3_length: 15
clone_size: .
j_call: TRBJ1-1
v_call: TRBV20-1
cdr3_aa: CSASVGQGLRTEAFF
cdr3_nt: TGCAGTGCTAGTGTCGGACAGGGCTTGAGGACTGAAGCTTTCTTT

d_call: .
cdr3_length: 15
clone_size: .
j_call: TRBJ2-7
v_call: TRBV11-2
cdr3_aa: CASSLSSAAGYEQYF
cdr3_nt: TGTGCCAGCAGCCTTAGCAGCGCCGCAGGCTACGAGCAGTACTTC

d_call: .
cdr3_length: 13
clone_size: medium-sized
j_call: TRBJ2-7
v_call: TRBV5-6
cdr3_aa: CASSLFSGNEQYF
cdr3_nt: TGTGCCAGCAGCTTATTTTCAGGGAACGAGCAGTACTTC

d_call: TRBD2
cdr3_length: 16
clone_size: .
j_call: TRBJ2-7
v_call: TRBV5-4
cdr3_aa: CASSRGPLAEVREQYF
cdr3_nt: TGTGCCAGCAGCCGAGGGCCACTAGCGGAGGTACGGGAGCAGTACTTC

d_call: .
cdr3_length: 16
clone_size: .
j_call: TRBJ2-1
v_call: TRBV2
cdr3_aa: CASSGQSPVLYNEQFF
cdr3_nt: TGTGCCAGCAGTGGTCAAAGCCCCGTTTTGTACAATGAGCAGTTCTTC

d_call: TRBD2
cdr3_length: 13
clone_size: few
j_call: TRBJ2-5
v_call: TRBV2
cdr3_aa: CASRDGLEVTQYF
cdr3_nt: TGTGCCAGCAGGGACGGACTAGAGGTGACCCAGTACTTC

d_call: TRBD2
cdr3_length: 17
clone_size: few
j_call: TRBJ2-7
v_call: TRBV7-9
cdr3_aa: CASSSLAGGPTSYEQYF
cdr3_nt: TGTGCCAGCAGCTCTCTAGCGGGAGGGCCGACCTCCTACGAGCAGTACTTC

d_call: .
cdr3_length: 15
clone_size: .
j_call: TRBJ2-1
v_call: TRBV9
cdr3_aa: CPSSGGGGSYNEQFF
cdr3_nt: TGTCCCAGCAGCGGAGGGGGGGGCTCCTACAATGAGCAGTTCTTC

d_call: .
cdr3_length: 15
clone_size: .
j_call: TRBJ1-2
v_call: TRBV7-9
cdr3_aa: CASSLGSAANYGYTF
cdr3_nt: TGTGCCAGCAGCTTGGGGTCGGCCGCCAACTATGGCTACACCTTC